This TCR beta chain was recovered during a study of CD8 T cells in Susac syndrome. The V end lost 6 bases, the J end lost 5 bases, and 8 bases lay between the germline ends. CDR3 length: 11 residues. Germline lookup yields CDR1 MNHEY and CDR2 SVGAGI. Isolation of CD8+ and CD4+ T cells was performed negatively, whereas enrichment of TEMRA cells was done by FACS. Random hexamers were used to reverse transcribe about 0.45 to 1 ug of RNA. TCRdb reanalysed the immunoSEQ multiplex PCR reads using MiXCR and keeps one entry per CDR3 protein. The sample holds just over 300,000 distinct CDR3 sequences, approximately 90% seen once.

This TCR was recovered from a human donor with multiple sclerosis. V is TRBV6-5 and J is TRBJ2-7, with unresolved D. The sample consisted of CD4+ T cells from PBMCs. This CDR3 reads CASSLGNEQYF. The CDR3 coding sequence is TGTGCCAGCAGCCTAGGAAACGAGCAGTACTTC.